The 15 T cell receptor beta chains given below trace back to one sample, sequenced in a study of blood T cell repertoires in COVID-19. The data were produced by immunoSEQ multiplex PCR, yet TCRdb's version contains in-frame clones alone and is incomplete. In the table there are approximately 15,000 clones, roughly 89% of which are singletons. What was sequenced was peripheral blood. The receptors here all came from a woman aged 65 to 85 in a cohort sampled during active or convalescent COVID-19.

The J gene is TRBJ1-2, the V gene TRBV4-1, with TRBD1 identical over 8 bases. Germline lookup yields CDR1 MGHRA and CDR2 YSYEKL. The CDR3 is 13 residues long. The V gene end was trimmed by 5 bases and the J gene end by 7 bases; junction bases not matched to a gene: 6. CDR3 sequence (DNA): TGCGCCAGCAGCGTACCTCAGGGGGCTGGCTACACCTTC. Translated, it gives CASSVPQGAGYTF.

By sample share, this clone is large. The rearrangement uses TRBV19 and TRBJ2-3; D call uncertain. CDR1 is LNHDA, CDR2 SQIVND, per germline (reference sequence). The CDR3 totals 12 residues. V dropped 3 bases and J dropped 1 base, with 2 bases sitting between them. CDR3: CASSIGTDTQYF. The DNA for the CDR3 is TGTGCCAGTAGTATCGGCACAGATACGCAGTATTTT.

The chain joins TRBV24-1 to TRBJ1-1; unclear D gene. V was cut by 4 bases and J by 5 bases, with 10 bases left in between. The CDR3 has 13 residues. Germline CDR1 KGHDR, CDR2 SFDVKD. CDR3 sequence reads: CATSDPGSTEAFF. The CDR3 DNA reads TGTGCCACCAGTGACCCCGGTTCGACTGAAGCTTTCTTT.

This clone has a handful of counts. CDR3 sequence (DNA): TGTGCCAGCAGTAGGACAGGGGCCTCCAATCAGCCCCAGCATTTT. Protein sequence: CASSRTGASNQPQHF. V usage is TRBV7-8 and J usage is TRBJ1-5, with 9 nucleotides matching TRBD1. Germline assignment: CDR1 SGHVS and CDR2 FQNEAQ. Trimming removed 6 bases from V and 3 bases from J; junction bases left unmatched: 6. This CDR3 has 15 residues.

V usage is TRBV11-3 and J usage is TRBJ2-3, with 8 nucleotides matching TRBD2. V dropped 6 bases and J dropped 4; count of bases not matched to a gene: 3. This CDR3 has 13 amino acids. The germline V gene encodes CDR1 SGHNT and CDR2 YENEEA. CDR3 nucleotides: TGTGCCAGCAGGAATAGCGGGGCAGATACGCAGTATTTT. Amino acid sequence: CASRNSGADTQYF.

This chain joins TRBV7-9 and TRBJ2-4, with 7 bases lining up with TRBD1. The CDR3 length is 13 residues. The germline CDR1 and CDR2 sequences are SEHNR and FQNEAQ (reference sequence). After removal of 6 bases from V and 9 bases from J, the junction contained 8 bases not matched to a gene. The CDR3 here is CASRSRTGGIQYF. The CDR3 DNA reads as TGTGCCAGCAGGTCGCGGACAGGAGGCATTCAGTACTTC.

This CDR3 is CASSPRGTNEKLFF. DNA of the CDR3: TGTGCCAGCAGCCCTCGGGGAACTAATGAAAAACTGTTTTTT. This chain links TRBV9 with TRBJ1-4; D is undetermined. Between the trimmed V and J ends, which lost 4 bases and 1 base, there was a span of 8 bases. The CDR3 consists of 14 residues. Germline V gives CDR1 SGDLS, CDR2 YYNGEE.

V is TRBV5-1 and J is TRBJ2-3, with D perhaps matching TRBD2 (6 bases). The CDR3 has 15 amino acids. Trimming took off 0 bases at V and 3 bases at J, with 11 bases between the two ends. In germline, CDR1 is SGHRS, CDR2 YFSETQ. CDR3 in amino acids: CASSLAGGETDTQYF. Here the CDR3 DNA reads TGCGCCAGCAGCTTGGCCGGCGGGGAGACAGATACGCAGTATTTT.

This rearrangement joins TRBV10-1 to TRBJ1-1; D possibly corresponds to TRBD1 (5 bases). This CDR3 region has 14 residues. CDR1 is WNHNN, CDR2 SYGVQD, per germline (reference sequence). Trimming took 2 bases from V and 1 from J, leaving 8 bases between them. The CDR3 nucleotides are TGCGCCAGCAGTGAGCAAGGGGCGAACACTGAAGCTTTCTTT. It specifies CASSEQGANTEAFF.

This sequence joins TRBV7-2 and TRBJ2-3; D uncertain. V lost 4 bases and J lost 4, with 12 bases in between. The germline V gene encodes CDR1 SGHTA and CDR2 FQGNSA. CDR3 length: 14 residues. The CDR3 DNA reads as TGTGCCAGCAGCTCCCCCAGTTTGGCAGATACGCAGTATTTT. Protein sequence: CASSSPSLADTQYF.

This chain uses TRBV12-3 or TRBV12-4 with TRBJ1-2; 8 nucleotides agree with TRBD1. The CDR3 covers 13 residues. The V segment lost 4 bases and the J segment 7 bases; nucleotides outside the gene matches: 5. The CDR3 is CASSSGQGPGYTF. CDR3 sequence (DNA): TGTGCCAGCAGTTCAGGACAGGGACCTGGCTACACCTTC.

Here the CDR3 DNA reads TGCGCCAGCAGTGTCGACGCCAGGGGTACGCAGTATTTT. Translated: CASSVDARGTQYF. The chain is built from TRBV10-2 and TRBJ2-3, with a weak D call TRBD1 (6 bases). Trimming stripped 4 bases from V and 8 bases from J, with 13 bases between. The length of the CDR3 is 13 residues. Germline CDR1 reads WSHSY; CDR2 reads SAAADI.

CDR3 coding DNA: TGTGCCAGCAGTCCCCCAAGGTGGGGGGGGTTCTACAATGAGCAGTTCTTC. Translating gives CASSPPRWGGFYNEQFF. This rearrangement joins TRBV28 to TRBJ2-1; 7 nucleotides align to TRBD2. Germline CDR1 is MDHEN and CDR2 is SYDVKM. The CDR3 covers 17 residues. V dropped 5 bases and J dropped 3; count of bases not matched to a gene: 13.

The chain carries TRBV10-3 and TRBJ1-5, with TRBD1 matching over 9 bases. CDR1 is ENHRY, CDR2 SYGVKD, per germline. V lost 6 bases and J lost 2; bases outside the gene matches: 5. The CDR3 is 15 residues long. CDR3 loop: CAISQQGAGNQPQHF. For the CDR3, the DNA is TGTGCCATCAGCCAACAGGGGGCTGGCAATCAGCCCCAGCATTTT.

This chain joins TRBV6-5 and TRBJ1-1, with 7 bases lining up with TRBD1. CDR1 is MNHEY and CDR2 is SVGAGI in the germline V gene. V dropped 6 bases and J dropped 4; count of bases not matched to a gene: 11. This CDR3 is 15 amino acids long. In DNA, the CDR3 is TGTGCCAGCAGCTCCCGACAGGGTGGGGGCACTGAAGCTTTCTTT. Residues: CASSSRQGGGTEAFF.